What follows are 30 T cell receptor beta chains derived from one specimen sequenced in a study of radiation and T cells in renal cell carcinoma. Method: immunoSEQ multiplex PCR; TCRdb's copy keeps in-frame clones and lacks some. The table shows approximately 43,000 clones, with roughly 85% occurring only once. The time point here: blood 4 weeks post-SBRT, at nephrectomy. The treatment is: 15 Gy SBRT to primary tumor, nephrectomy 4 weeks later. The sequencing used blood, collected from a patient whose treatment included radiotherapy and nephrectomy. These receptors were collected from a woman aged 70-85 years with renal cell carcinoma.

DNA for the CDR3: TGTGCCAGCAGCGCCCGGGACAGGGGTAACTACACCTTC. Its protein product is CASSARDRGNYTF. This sequence joins TRBV7-2 and TRBJ1-2, with 10 positions matching TRBD1. This CDR3 is 13 amino acids long. CDR1 is SGHTA and CDR2 is FQGNSA in the germline V gene. The V gene end was trimmed by 5 bases and the J gene end by 10 bases; junction bases not matched to a gene: 7. Full variable domain (missing parts from reference TRBV7-2 and TRBJ1-2): GAGVSQSPSNKVTEKGKDVELRCDPISGHTALYWYRQSLGQGLEFLIYFQGNSAPDKSGLPSDRFSAERTGGSVSTLTIQRTQQEDSAVYLCASSARDRGNYTFGSGTRLTVV.

This sequence joins TRBV29-1 and TRBJ2-1; D may be TRBD1 (6 bases). Trimming pared 5 bases from V and 0 bases from J, leaving 17 bases between. Germline lookup yields CDR1 SQVTM and CDR2 ANQGSEA. The CDR3 runs to 16 residues. The CDR3 DNA sequence: TGCAGCGTTCCCTTCAGGGAACAGGGCTCCTACAATGAGCAGTTCTTC. Its protein is CSVPFREQGSYNEQFF.

This rearrangement joins TRBV7-2 to TRBJ2-7, with D perhaps matching TRBD2 (6 bases). Trimming removed 0 bases at V and 4 bases at J, with 13 bases between. Germline loops: CDR1 SGHTA, CDR2 FQGNSA. This CDR3 has 15 amino acids. The CDR3 protein is CASSLAREPEYEQYF. CDR3 nucleotide sequence: TGTGCCAGCAGCTTAGCTCGGGAGCCGGAATACGAGCAGTACTTC. The whole variable domain, remainder taken from reference TRBV7-2 and TRBJ2-7, is GAGVSQSPSNKVTEKGKDVELRCDPISGHTALYWYRQSLGQGLEFLIYFQGNSAPDKSGLPSDRFSAERTGGSVSTLTIQRTQQEDSAVYLCASSLAREPEYEQYFGPGTRLTVT.

The chain combines TRBV12-5 with TRBJ1-1, with D unclear. Looked up from germline, CDR1 is LGHNT and CDR2 is FRNRAP. CDR3 length: 12 residues. V was shortened by 0 bases and J by 4 bases, with 3 bases between the two germline ends. The CDR3 nucleotides read TGTGCTAGTGGTTTGGTGGGCACTGAAGCTTTCTTT. Protein product: CASGLVGTEAFF.

CDR3 nucleotide sequence: TGTGCCAGCAGCTTGCTGGGACAGGGGAACACTGAAGCTTTCTTT. Translating gives CASSLLGQGNTEAFF. The V gene is TRBV5-5, the J gene TRBJ1-1, with TRBD1 identical over 9 bases. The CDR3 contains 15 residues. Germline-derived CDR1 and CDR2 are SGHKS and YYEKEE (reference sequence). J was trimmed by 1 base and V by 1 base; bases with no gene match: 2. The variable domain in full, completed from reference TRBV5-5 and TRBJ1-1, reads DAGVTQSPTHLIKTRGQQVTLRCSPISGHKSVSWYQQVLGQGPQFIFQYYEKEERGRGNFPDRFSARQFPNYSSELNVNALLLGDSALYLCASSLLGQGNTEAFFGQGTRLTVV.

V gene TRBV29-1 combines with J gene TRBJ2-1; D gene uncertain. From germline, CDR1 is SQVTM and CDR2 ANQGSEA. Between the trimmed V and J ends, which lost 4 bases and 0 bases, there was a span of 4 bases. The CDR3 spans 12 residues. In DNA form, the CDR3 reads TGCAGCGTTGCTCCCTCCTACAATGAGCAGTTCTTC. This translates into CSVAPSYNEQFF.

The chain has TRBV13 and TRBJ1-2; no clear D. This CDR3 has 18 residues. Trimming took 5 bases from V and 2 from J, leaving 24 bases between them. Germline-derived CDR1 and CDR2 are PRHDT and FYEKMQ (reference sequence). This chain's CDR3 is CASSPTAPATETNYGYTF. The CDR3 DNA sequence: TGTGCCAGCAGCCCTACTGCCCCGGCTACAGAAACGAACTATGGCTACACCTTC.

The chain employs TRBV6-1 and TRBJ1-1; D may be TRBD1 (6 bases). Germline assignment: CDR1 MNHNS and CDR2 SASEGT. The V end was cut by 0 bases, the J end by 4 bases, with 12 bases between. This CDR3 is built from 15 residues. Here the CDR3 reads CASSEAQGVSTEAFF. DNA for the CDR3: TGTGCCAGCAGTGAAGCACAGGGAGTCAGCACTGAAGCTTTCTTT.

The chain combines TRBV30 with TRBJ2-2; maybe TRBD1 (6 bases). CDR3 length equals 12 residues. V gave up 2 bases and J gave up 5 bases, with 6 bases separating them. CDR1 is GTSNPN and CDR2 is SVGIG in the germline V gene (reference sequence). The CDR3 is CAWSRGTGELFF. CDR3 in DNA: TGTGCCTGGAGTAGGGGGACCGGGGAGCTGTTTTTT. The complete variable domain, with remaining parts taken from reference TRBV30 and TRBJ2-2, reads SQTIHQWPATLVQPVGSPLSLECTVEGTSNPNLYWYRQAAGRGLQLLFYSVGIGQISSEVPQNLSASRPQDRQFILSSKKLLLSDSGFYLCAWSRGTGELFFGEGSRLTVL.

The V and J genes are TRBV25-1 and TRBJ1-4; weak D call: TRBD1 (5 bases). Germline V gene data show CDR1 as MGHDK and CDR2 as SYGVNS. Trimming stripped 2 bases from V and 8 bases from J, with 9 bases between. CDR3 size: 13 residues. CDR3 amino acids: CASSEGAGEKLFF. Written as DNA, the CDR3 is TGTGCCAGCAGTGAAGGGGCTGGGGAAAAACTGTTTTTT.

The V call is TRBV2, the J call TRBJ2-1, with D uncertain. With 7 bases removed from V and 0 bases from J, the gap between germline ends came to 10 bases. Germline V gene sequence: CDR1 SNHLY, CDR2 FYNNEI. CDR3 length: 14 amino acids. The CDR3 reads CASTLQSSYNEQFF. The DNA of the CDR3 is TGTGCCAGCACTTTGCAGAGCTCCTACAATGAGCAGTTCTTC.

The rearrangement joins TRBV5-5 to TRBJ1-3; 7 bases fit TRBD1. V lost 3 bases and J lost 0; bases outside the gene matches: 3. CDR1 and CDR2 (germline): SGHKS, YYEKEE (reference sequence). The CDR3 consists of 15 residues. The CDR3 DNA follows: TGTGCCAGCAGCTCGACAGGGAACTCTGGAAACACCATATATTTT. Translation gives CASSSTGNSGNTIYF.

CDR3 in amino acids: CAWSTSGRAREQFF. As DNA, the CDR3 is TGTGCCTGGAGTACTAGCGGGAGGGCCCGGGAGCAGTTCTTC. The gene calls are TRBV30 and TRBJ2-1, with 13 positions matching TRBD2. The CDR3 contains 14 residues. Trimming took 2 bases from V and 10 from J; bases not matched to a gene: 5. CDR1 is GTSNPN, CDR2 SVGIG, per germline (reference sequence).

J is TRBJ2-1 and V is TRBV7-2; D ambiguous. Trimming removed 4 bases from V and 7 bases from J, with 17 bases in between. The CDR3 is 15 residues long. Germline loops: CDR1 SGHTA, CDR2 FQGNSA. CDR3 in DNA: TGTGCCAGCAGCTCCCCGGTGGTAGTTGGGAATGAGCAGTTCTTC. Amino acid sequence: CASSSPVVVGNEQFF. Full variable domain (missing parts from reference TRBV7-2 and TRBJ2-1): GAGVSQSPSNKVTEKGKDVELRCDPISGHTALYWYRQSLGQGLEFLIYFQGNSAPDKSGLPSDRFSAERTGGSVSTLTIQRTQQEDSAVYLCASSSPVVVGNEQFFGPGTRLTVL.

The genes are TRBV9 and TRBJ2-7; no clear D gene. Germline values: CDR1 SGDLS, CDR2 YYNGEE. The length of the CDR3 is 14 residues. V was trimmed by 0 bases and J by 2 bases, leaving 9 bases between them. The CDR3 DNA reads TGTGCCAGCAGCGTAGCCAGTAACCCCTACGAGCAGTACTTC. Translation gives CASSVASNPYEQYF.

The chain recombines TRBV6-6 with TRBJ1-2; D remains unclear. The ends were cut back, 2 bases at V and 4 bases at J, with 11 bases in the middle. In germline, CDR1 is MNHNY, CDR2 SVGAGI (reference sequence). The CDR3 contains 14 residues. The CDR3 spells CASSYLQSPYGYTF. CDR3 sequence (DNA): TGTGCCAGCAGTTACCTACAGAGCCCCTATGGCTACACCTTC.

The chain recombines TRBV2 with TRBJ2-6, with TRBD2 as a possible D gene (5 bases). Germline V gives CDR1 SNHLY, CDR2 FYNNEI. The CDR3 covers 15 residues. Trimming pared 1 base from V and 3 bases from J, leaving 7 bases between. CDR3 amino acids: CASSEGEFGANVLTF. The DNA of the CDR3 is TGTGCCAGCAGTGAAGGGGAGTTTGGGGCCAACGTCCTGACTTTC. The full variable domain, with the rest looked up from reference TRBV2 and TRBJ2-6, is EPEVTQTPSHQVTQMGQEVILRCVPISNHLYFYWYRQILGQKVEFLVSFYNNEISEKSEIFDDQFSVERPDGSNFTLKIRSTKLEDSAMYFCASSEGEFGANVLTFGAGSRLTVL.

V is TRBV11-3 and J is TRBJ2-3; D gene unclear. The CDR3 totals 16 residues. Germline loops: CDR1 SGHNT, CDR2 YENEEA. V was pared by 5 bases and J by 1 base, with 16 bases between. The CDR3: CASSLRLSYRTDTQYF. CDR3 nucleotide sequence: TGTGCCAGCAGCCTGCGTCTCTCCTACCGCACAGATACGCAGTATTTT.

The V call is TRBV19, the J call TRBJ1-5, with 8 positions matching TRBD1. CDR1 and CDR2 (germline): LNHDA, SQIVND (reference sequence). Unmatched junction bases numbered 9, after V lost 5 bases and J lost 3 bases. CDR3 size: 16 residues. Written as DNA, the CDR3 is TGTGCCAGTAGTGGAGACAGGGGCACCCACAATCAGCCCCAGCATTTT. Its protein is CASSGDRGTHNQPQHF.

This chain connects TRBV28 to TRBJ1-3; tentatively, D is TRBD1 (5 bases). The germline V gene encodes CDR1 MDHEN and CDR2 SYDVKM. V lost 5 bases and J lost 4, with 15 bases in between. This CDR3 is built from 15 residues. The CDR3 loop reads CASSGAGAGGNTIYF. The CDR3 DNA sequence: TGTGCCAGCAGTGGGGCGGGCGCTGGGGGAAACACCATATATTTT.

This clone has more than one count but fewer than ten. The gene calls are TRBV6-6 and TRBJ2-5, with 13 bases lining up with TRBD2. This CDR3 has 15 amino acids. V was pared by 5 bases and J by 4 bases, with 4 bases of the junction left unmatched. Germline V gene sequence: CDR1 MNHNY, CDR2 SVGAGI (reference sequence). In nucleotides, the CDR3 is TGTGCCAGCAGTACCTGGACTAGCGGGAGAGAGACCCAGTACTTC. Encoded protein: CASSTWTSGRETQYF.

The chain combines TRBV6-5 with TRBJ2-4; D is uncertain. V dropped 0 bases and J dropped 2 bases, with 11 bases sitting between them. The CDR3 has 16 residues. Germline-derived CDR1 and CDR2 are MNHEY and SVGAGI. The CDR3 is CASSYSISSSKNIQYF. The DNA of the CDR3 is TGTGCCAGCAGTTACTCGATTAGCTCTTCCAAAAACATTCAGTACTTC.

The genes are TRBV5-1 and TRBJ2-1; the match to TRBD1 covers 9 bases. Germline V gives CDR1 SGHRS, CDR2 YFSETQ. The CDR3 runs to 15 residues. J gave up 7 bases and V 2 bases, and 7 bases lay outside the gene matches. In DNA, the CDR3 is TGCGCCAGCAGCTTCGGGGGGACAGGGTATAATGAGCAGTTCTTC. Amino acids: CASSFGGTGYNEQFF. The full variable domain, rest sourced from reference TRBV5-1 and TRBJ2-1, is KAGVTQTPRYLIKTRGQQVTLSCSPISGHRSVSWYQQTPGQGLQFLFEYFSETQRNKGNFPGRFSGRQFSNSRSEMNVSTLELGDSALYLCASSFGGTGYNEQFFGPGTRLTVL.

This chain connects TRBV10-1 to TRBJ2-3, with 8 positions matching TRBD2. With 6 bases clipped from V and 2 bases from J, the junction kept 10 bases outside the gene matches. Germline V gene data show CDR1 as WNHNN and CDR2 as SYGVQD (reference sequence). The CDR3 runs to 16 residues. The CDR3 sequence: CASRRIAGSPTDTQYF. The CDR3 DNA reads as TGCGCCAGCAGACGTATAGCGGGATCCCCCACAGATACGCAGTATTTT.

V is TRBV27 and J is TRBJ2-7; 7 bases line up with TRBD2. The ends lost 4 bases at V and 5 bases at J; junction bases unmatched: 8. The germline V gene has CDR1 MNHEY and CDR2 SMNVEV (reference sequence). This CDR3 is built from 14 residues. CDR3 in DNA: TGTGCCAGCAGTTCCGGGACTACTTGGGACGAGCAGTACTTC. Translating it yields CASSSGTTWDEQYF.

This clone was counted once. The chain employs TRBV7-2 and TRBJ2-1, with 7 bases fitting TRBD2. From germline, CDR1 is SGHTA and CDR2 FQGNSA. The V gene end was trimmed by 7 bases and the J gene end by 5 bases; junction bases not matched to a gene: 14. CDR3 size: 16 residues. CDR3 DNA: TGTGCCAGCATCCGGAGGTTGGGCGGGAGAGACAATGAGCAGTTCTTC. Translated, it gives CASIRRLGGRDNEQFF. The full variable domain, completed using reference TRBV7-2 and TRBJ2-1, is GAGVSQSPSNKVTEKGKDVELRCDPISGHTALYWYRQSLGQGLEFLIYFQGNSAPDKSGLPSDRFSAERTGGSVSTLTIQRTQQEDSAVYLCASIRRLGGRDNEQFFGPGTRLTVL.

The genes are TRBV14 and TRBJ2-2; a weak D match, TRBD2 (5 bases). Germline V gene sequence: CDR1 SGHDN, CDR2 FVKESK. This CDR3 has 15 amino acids. V was trimmed by 4 bases and J by 3 bases, leaving 12 bases between them. The CDR3 DNA is TGTGCCAGCAGCCCCCAGAGCGGTTACACCGGGGAGCTGTTTTTT. Protein product: CASSPQSGYTGELFF.

The chain carries TRBV19 and TRBJ2-3; D possibly uses TRBD1 or TRBD2 (5 bases each). V lost 4 bases and J 5 bases, leaving 13 bases between the germline ends. The CDR3 sequence is 14 residues long. Looked up from germline, CDR1 is LNHDA and CDR2 is SQIVND (reference sequence). This CDR3 is CASSRGLAEDTQYF. The CDR3 nucleotides read TGTGCCAGTAGTAGGGGGTTAGCCGAAGATACGCAGTATTTT.

The chain employs TRBV18 and TRBJ2-7; TRBD2 might be the D (5 bases). Trimming cost V 3 bases and J 6 bases, with 21 bases left between them. This CDR3 comprises 16 residues. Germline V CDR1 and CDR2: KGHSH, LQKENI. The CDR3 sequence: CASSPAGPSFRGEQYF. The CDR3 DNA reads as TGTGCCAGCTCACCGGCCGGTCCCTCCTTTCGGGGCGAGCAGTACTTC.

This clone turned up a few times. V usage is TRBV7-9 and J usage is TRBJ2-5; TRBD2 might be the D (7 bases). Trimming removed 4 bases at V and 7 bases at J, with 13 bases between. This CDR3 is built from 13 residues. The germline CDR1 and CDR2 sequences are SEHNR and FQNEAQ (reference sequence). The CDR3 is CASSSGGPGTQYF. As DNA, the CDR3 is TGTGCCAGCAGCTCCGGGGGGCCGGGGACCCAGTACTTC. Full variable domain (rest looked up from reference TRBV7-9 and TRBJ2-5): DTGVSQNPRHKITKRGQNVTFRCDPISEHNRLYWYRQTLGQGPEFLTYFQNEAQLEKSRLLSDRFSAERPKGSFSTLEIQRTEQGDSAMYLCASSSGGPGTQYFGPGTRLLVL.